A single sample gave rise to the 15 T cell receptor beta chains below, sequenced in a study of blood T cells in healthy people across ages. Sample-barcoded 5' priming and a J-beta primer mix drove a second PCR of roughly 6 to 12 cycles. TCRdb processed the 5' RACE reads anew with MiXCR; each CDR3 protein has one entry. The sample shows some 850,000 distinct CDR3 sequences, around 25% of them seen only once. This sample also appeared in a second study, on T cells of mothers and their children.

The sequenced sample was blood. The receptors originated from a boy aged 10-17 years in good health.

This clonotype was seen a handful of times. The chain carries TRBV20-1 and TRBJ2-1, with D perhaps being TRBD1 or TRBD2 (5 bases each). Germline loops: CDR1 DFQATT, CDR2 SNEGSKA (reference sequence). V was trimmed by 6 bases and J by 0 bases, leaving 12 bases between them. This CDR3 has 14 amino acids. The CDR3 sequence: CSASPGTSYNEQFF. In nucleotides, the CDR3 is TGCAGTGCCTCACCCGGGACCTCCTACAATGAGCAGTTCTTC.

A note on this clonotype: A much larger clone differs by one base, so this may be a read error. This chain uses TRBV6-5 with TRBJ2-1; 10 nucleotides match TRBD2. CDR1 MNHEY and CDR2 SVGAGI come from the germline V gene. Trimming at V came to 8 bases and at J to 7 bases, leaving 8 bases not matched to a gene. This CDR3 is 14 amino acids long. The CDR3 here is CASEERGGGNEQFF. The CDR3 coding sequence is TGTGCCAGCGAAGAGCGGGGGGGAGGAAATGAGCAGTTCTTC.

The gene calls are TRBV25-1 and TRBJ2-7; possible D gene TRBD1, 6 bases. The CDR3 contains 14 residues. Between the trimmed V and J ends, which lost 6 bases and 5 bases, there was a span of 17 bases. Germline V gives CDR1 MGHDK, CDR2 SYGVNS. The CDR3 loop is CASSSLGTINEQYF. In DNA, the CDR3 is TGTGCCAGCAGCTCTCTAGGGACAATCAACGAGCAGTACTTC.

The rearrangement joins TRBV6-5 to TRBJ2-5, with D possibly being TRBD2 (5 bases). V was pared by 4 bases and J by 3 bases, with 15 bases between. The CDR3 contains 15 residues. Germline V gene lookup returns CDR1 MNHEY and CDR2 SVGAGI. The CDR3 loop reads CASSSPRTGEETQYF. The CDR3 DNA reads as TGTGCCAGCAGTTCCCCAAGGACTGGGGAAGAGACCCAGTACTTC.

On this clonotype itself: Since no conserved phenylalanine or tryptophan closes the CDR3, a read error is the likely cause. This rearrangement joins TRBV4-1 to TRBJ2-7, with 15 nucleotides matching TRBD2. Germline CDR1 MGHRA, CDR2 YSYEKL. CDR3 length equals 18 residues. The trim removed 4 bases at V and 6 bases at J, leaving 13 bases unmatched. Written as DNA, the CDR3 is TGCGCCAGCAGCCTTTACCCGGGACTAGCGGGGGGATTCCGCGAGCAGTACCTC. Translation: CASSLYPGLAGGFREQYL.

A few counts support this clonotype. This chain links TRBV5-1 with TRBJ2-7, with 7 bases aligning to TRBD1. The trim removed 3 bases at V and 0 bases at J, leaving 15 bases unmatched. The length of the CDR3 is 18 residues. Germline V lookup: CDR1 SGHRS, CDR2 YFSETQ. As DNA, the CDR3 is TGCGCCAGCAGCTCCGTCGGGACAGTCGGAAAGAGCTCCTACGAGCAGTACTTC. Translated: CASSSVGTVGKSSYEQYF.

The V gene is TRBV28, the J gene TRBJ2-1; no definite D call. The germline V gene encodes CDR1 MDHEN and CDR2 SYDVKM. The CDR3 sequence is 15 residues long. V lost 6 bases and J lost 7, with 19 bases in between. The CDR3 region has the DNA TGTGCCAGCAGGCAGAAAAGGGTCCGAAGGAATGAGCAGTTCTTC. The encoded protein is CASRQKRVRRNEQFF.

In the case of this clonotype: A junction end diverges from the germline sequence, so it may reflect a read error. The chain couples TRBV20-1 to TRBJ2-1; TRBD2 matches at 10 bases. Germline V gene sequence: CDR1 DFQATT, CDR2 SNEGSKA (reference sequence). The CDR3 consists of 16 residues. Here the CDR3 reads CSARGSSGSSYNEQFF. CDR3 nucleotides: TGTAGTGCTAGAGGCTCTAGCGGGAGCTCCTACAATGAGCAGTTCTTC.

This clonotype came up many times. The chain combines TRBV5-6 with TRBJ2-7; D is ambiguous. Germline CDR1 SGHDT, CDR2 YYEEEE. The CDR3 length is 15 residues. The V end lost 2 bases, the J end lost 2 bases, and 14 bases lay between the germline ends. The CDR3 sequence: CASSFLVGRPYEQYF. The CDR3, as DNA: TGTGCCAGCAGCTTTCTTGTCGGCAGGCCCTACGAGCAGTACTTC.

The chain employs TRBV5-5 and TRBJ2-5; D call uncertain. The V gene's germline CDR1 is SGHKS and CDR2 YYEKEE (reference sequence). CDR3 length: 14 amino acids. V was shortened by 2 bases and J by 3 bases, with 11 bases between the two germline ends. Here the CDR3 DNA reads TGTGCCAGCAGCTTTAGCAGGACCGAAGAGACCCAGTACTTC. Translated, it gives CASSFSRTEETQYF.

This chain connects TRBV20-1 to TRBJ1-2; 10 bases map to TRBD1. Germline V lookup: CDR1 DFQATT, CDR2 SNEGSKA (reference sequence). The V gene end was trimmed by 3 bases and the J gene end by 0 bases; junction bases not matched to a gene: 10. CDR3 length: 17 residues. The CDR3 coding sequence is TGCAGTGCTAGGGCCGGGACAGGGGTGTGGGCTAACTATGGCTACACCTTC. Translation gives CSARAGTGVWANYGYTF.

The chain combines TRBV18 with TRBJ2-7; the D gene is possibly TRBD1 (6 bases). Trimming removed 3 bases at V and 4 bases at J, with 16 bases between. Germline-derived CDR1 and CDR2 are KGHSH and LQKENI. The CDR3 runs to 15 residues. The CDR3 sequence is CASSPDRQAGYEQYF. CDR3 in DNA: TGTGCCAGCTCACCGGATCGACAGGCTGGTTACGAGCAGTACTTC.

This clonotype showed up just a few times. The chain couples TRBV3-1 to TRBJ1-6; D is unresolved. The V and J ends lost 1 base and 12 bases respectively, with 19 bases between them. From germline, CDR1 is LGHDT and CDR2 YNNKEL (reference sequence). This CDR3 spans 16 amino acids. The CDR3 nucleotides are TGTGCCAGCAGCCAAGTATCGGATGGCACTGGTCGACCCCTCCACTTT. Its protein is CASSQVSDGTGRPLHF.

This clonotype appeared a few times. The chain combines TRBV28 with TRBJ1-1; TRBD1 agrees at 7 bases. CDR1 MDHEN and CDR2 SYDVKM come from the germline V gene. V lost 8 bases to trimming and J lost 0 bases; unmatched junction nucleotides: 6. The CDR3 extends over 14 amino acids. CDR3 region: CASGGTVMNTEAFF. For the CDR3, the DNA is TGTGCCAGCGGTGGGACAGTCATGAACACTGAAGCTTTCTTT.

This clonotype was picked up one time. The chain carries TRBV7-2 and TRBJ2-3, with TRBD2 identical over 10 bases. CDR1 and CDR2 (germline): SGHTA, FQGNSA. The junction had 8 bases not matched to a gene; V was cut back by 1 base and J by 4 bases. The CDR3 length is 17 residues. Here the CDR3 DNA reads TGTGCCAGCAGCTTAGTCCCTAGCGGGGGTCGGGCAGATACGCAGTATTTT. Protein: CASSLVPSGGRADTQYF.